This TCR beta chain was found in a study of early T cells in non-severe SARS-CoV-2 infection. TCRdb recomputed calls from the 5' RACE reads with MiXCR, one row per CDR3 protein. The sample lists 100,000 to 120,000 distinct CDR3 sequences, around 12% occurring once. CDR3 size: 15 residues. The ends were cut back, 3 bases at V and 7 bases at J, with 16 bases in the middle. The germline CDR1 and CDR2 sequences are MNHNS and SASEGT. This clonotype has more than one count but fewer than ten. The clonotype originates from an adult who was a healthcare worker with PCR-confirmed SARS-CoV-2 infection or an uninfected control (not recorded which). The V and J genes are TRBV6-1 and TRBJ1-5; no clear D gene. Sequenced here: whole blood, sampled at baseline. The CDR3 region is CASSEILRGWQPQHF. CDR3 bases: TGTGCCAGCAGTGAGATTTTACGGGGTTGGCAGCCCCAGCATTTT.